This T cell receptor (beta chain) stems from a study of T cell repertoires in cytomegalovirus infection. The overall study: CMV epitopes that were recently identified and HLA-C-restricted were used alongside well-studied HLA-B-restricted ones. A matching HLA type, together with CMV infection, was signaled by public TCR beta signatures.

Concerning this clonotype: Its antigen remains unidentified.

TCRdb recomputed calls from the reads with MiXCR, one row per CDR3 protein. The sample yields hundreds of thousands of distinct CDR3 sequences, 30% to 40% seen once. Study observations and caveats: Clonotypes of TCR beta that were HLA-C-restricted and CMV-specific dominated the ex vivo response.

The CDR3 extends over 15 amino acids. V gave up 6 bases and J gave up 3 bases, with 18 bases separating them. Germline CDR1 is DFQATT and CDR2 is SNEGSKA (reference sequence). The TCR originated in a human donor in good health (CMV status not recorded). Some clones in this sample may be carry-over from other donors' samples. Sample: cultured CD8+ T cells from PBMCs, taken from culture after CMV antigen stimulation. The V and J genes are TRBV20-1 and TRBJ2-4; perhaps TRBD1 as D (6 bases). The CDR3 bases are TGCAGTGCCCGTCCCCTACAGGGAGTCAAAAACATTCAGTACTTC. It encodes CSARPLQGVKNIQYF.